A single sample is the source of the 3 T cell receptor beta chains below, sequenced in a study of post-analysis software for immune sequencing data. Study outcomes and limitations: Four to six TRBV segments appeared more often in patients than in controls, and TRBV5-6, TRBV5-1 and TRBV20-1 were among these.

Their recognized antigens are unknown. Prepared libraries of TCR beta cDNA carried unique molecular identifiers. Via MiXCR, TCRdb re-called the PCR reads, giving one row per CDR3 protein. The table includes some 890,000 distinct CDR3 sequences, roughly 50% detected once. Input material: blood. The origin of the receptors is a girl aged 10 to 17 with multiple sclerosis.

This clonotype has a single count. This sequence joins TRBV2 and TRBJ2-3; D uncertain. The CDR3 totals 11 residues. In germline, CDR1 is SNHLY, CDR2 FYNNEI. V gave up 11 bases and J gave up 4 bases, with 10 bases separating them. The CDR3 is CAHLISDTQYF. The CDR3 DNA is TGTGCCCACTTGATATCAGATACGCAGTATTTT.

The J gene is TRBJ2-7, the V gene TRBV27, with D tentatively TRBD1 or TRBD2 (5 bases each). The CDR3 loop spans 14 amino acids. Germline CDR1 reads MNHEY; CDR2 reads SMNVEV (reference sequence). Trimming stripped 6 bases from V and 10 bases from J, with 22 bases between. CDR3: CASSPTSHGRDQYF. CDR3 sequence (DNA): TGTGCCAGCAGCCCCACCTCCCACGGTAGGGACCAGTACTTC.

This clonotype is a singleton in its sample. V and J are TRBV29-1 and TRBJ2-7, with D possibly being TRBD1 (6 bases). Germline values: CDR1 SQVTM, CDR2 ANQGSEA. This CDR3 region has 13 residues. V was cut by 7 bases and J by 2 bases, with 15 bases left in between. CDR3 loop: CSARTGPTYEQYF. The CDR3 DNA follows: TGCAGCGCTCGAACAGGGCCCACCTACGAGCAGTACTTC.